Following are 23 T cell receptor beta chains from one sample sequenced in a study of cytomegalovirus exposure and HLA in healthy donors. 13 Jbeta primers and 60 Vbeta primers were used for the PCR. Here immunoSEQ multiplex PCR was the method, and the copy in TCRdb shows in-frame clones only, minus some. The sample holds about 300,000 clones, 86% seen once. Sequencing input: PBMCs. The receptors were gathered from a man in his forties in good health and CMV-seropositive.

This clone was recorded only once. The chain is built from TRBV14 and TRBJ2-1; 7 nucleotides line up with TRBD1. Germline lookup yields CDR1 SGHDN and CDR2 FVKESK. Losses at the gene ends were 3 bases for V and 3 bases for J; bases not matched to a gene: 8. This CDR3 comprises 16 residues. The CDR3 nucleotides are TGTGCCAGCAGCCAGTTAGGGGGCCGCTTCTACAATGAGCAGTTCTTC. The encoded protein is CASSQLGGRFYNEQFF.

J is TRBJ2-2 and V is TRBV11-2; possibly TRBD1 for D (6 bases). The V end lost 5 bases, the J end lost 6 bases, and 16 bases lay between the germline ends. CDR1 is SGHAT, CDR2 FQNNGV, per germline. There are 15 residues in the CDR3. CDR3 sequence reads: CASSPLVGQAGELFF. The CDR3 bases are TGTGCCAGCAGCCCTTTAGTGGGACAAGCCGGGGAGCTGTTTTTT.

The chain joins TRBV7-2 to TRBJ2-3; 11 bases fit TRBD2. V lost 2 bases, J lost 14 bases, and 9 bases stayed unmatched. The CDR3 is 14 residues long. Germline V lookup: CDR1 SGHTA, CDR2 FQGNSA. The CDR3 sequence: CASSLTTSGNGPYF. The DNA of the CDR3 is TGTGCCAGCAGCTTAACGACTAGCGGGAATGGTCCGTATTTT.

This chain connects TRBV27 to TRBJ2-1; 10 bases map to TRBD2. Per germline, CDR1 MNHEY and CDR2 SMNVEV (reference sequence). CDR3 length: 18 amino acids. Trimming cost V 2 bases and J 1 base; bases outside gene matches: 8. Here the CDR3 DNA reads TGTGCCAGCAGTTTAATAGGGCTAGCGGGAGCTTCCTACAATGAGCAGTTCTTC. It codes for CASSLIGLAGASYNEQFF.

A single count supports this clone. The J gene is TRBJ2-7, the V gene TRBV18; TRBD1 matches 8 bases. CDR3 length: 15 amino acids. The V and J ends lost 1 base and 2 bases, in that order; junction bases with no gene match: 4. Germline V lookup: CDR1 KGHSH, CDR2 LQKENI. CDR3 in amino acids: CASSPRGQGTYEQYF. The CDR3 DNA reads as TGTGCCAGCTCACCACGCGGACAGGGAACCTACGAGCAGTACTTC.

The gene calls are TRBV9 and TRBJ2-7; D possibly corresponds to TRBD1 (5 bases). Trimming cost V 4 bases and J 2 bases, with 13 bases left between them. The CDR3 runs 14 residues. CDR1 is SGDLS and CDR2 is YYNGEE in the germline V gene. The CDR3 is CASSPLQGAYEQYF. CDR3 DNA sequence: TGTGCCAGCAGCCCCCTCCAAGGGGCCTACGAGCAGTACTTC.

The V call is TRBV28, the J call TRBJ2-7, with no clear D. Trimming cost V 4 bases and J 3 bases, with 10 bases left between them. The CDR3 is 13 residues long. Germline CDR1 reads MDHEN; CDR2 reads SYDVKM. CDR3 in DNA: TGTGCCAGCAGTTGGTTTGGCCGCTACGAGCAGTACTTC. Its translation is CASSWFGRYEQYF. Variable domain in full (rest from reference TRBV28 and TRBJ2-7): DVKVTQSSRYLVKRTGEKVFLECVQDMDHENMFWYRQDPGLGLRLIYFSYDVKMKEKGDIPEGYSVSREKKERFSLILESASTNQTSMYLCASSWFGRYEQYFGPGTRLTVT.

J is TRBJ2-3 and V is TRBV11-2, with TRBD2 matching over 9 bases. The CDR3 covers 16 residues. J lost 1 base, V lost 4 bases, and 6 bases had no gene match. The germline V gene encodes CDR1 SGHAT and CDR2 FQNNGV. CDR3 DNA sequence: TGTGCCAGCAGCTCATCTTGGACTAGCGGCACAGATACGCAGTATTTT. Protein sequence: CASSSSWTSGTDTQYF.

The CDR3 sequence: CASSSGFHSGNTIYF. The DNA of the CDR3 is TGTGCCAGCAGCTCCGGGTTCCACTCTGGAAACACCATATATTTT. The chain joins TRBV7-2 to TRBJ1-3, with D hard to call. CDR3 length: 15 residues. Looked up from germline, CDR1 is SGHTA and CDR2 is FQGNSA. Trimming pared 4 bases from V and 0 bases from J, leaving 10 bases between.

This chain links TRBV11-2 with TRBJ2-1; the match to TRBD2 covers 11 bases. Germline values: CDR1 SGHAT, CDR2 FQNNGV. The CDR3 is made up of 17 amino acids. V lost 2 bases to trimming and J lost 8 bases; unmatched junction nucleotides: 11. The chain's CDR3 is CASSLQTLAGGPDEQFF. The CDR3 DNA follows: TGTGCCAGCAGCTTACAAACCTTAGCGGGAGGGCCAGATGAGCAGTTCTTC.

The CDR3, as DNA: TGCAGCGTTGAAGTCCCAGGGACTTCCTACGAGCAGTACTTC. Amino acid sequence: CSVEVPGTSYEQYF. The rearrangement uses TRBV29-1 and TRBJ2-7; TRBD2 is a possible D gene (6 bases). V lost 1 base and J 1 base, leaving 11 bases between the germline ends. The CDR3 totals 14 residues. Germline assignment: CDR1 SQVTM and CDR2 ANQGSEA.

The rearrangement links TRBV15 to TRBJ2-6; D possibly corresponds to TRBD1 (6 bases). This CDR3 is 18 amino acids long. V lost 3 bases, J lost 0 bases, and 15 bases lay in between. CDR1 and CDR2 from the germline V gene are LNHNV and YYDKDF (reference sequence). CDR3 region: CATSSGRDITSGANVLTF. For the CDR3, the DNA is TGTGCCACCAGCAGTGGCCGGGACATTACCTCTGGGGCCAACGTCCTGACTTTC.

This CDR3 reads CARLAGETDTQYF. The DNA for the CDR3 is TGTGCCAGGCTAGCGGGAGAGACAGATACGCAGTATTTT. The chain employs TRBV9 and TRBJ2-3; 10 nucleotides line up with TRBD2. V lost 8 bases, J lost 3 bases, and 3 bases stayed unmatched. This CDR3 region has 13 residues. Germline V CDR1 and CDR2: SGDLS, YYNGEE.

This clone was counted only a few times. V and J are TRBV7-9 and TRBJ2-7; 7 positions match TRBD2. The germline CDR1 and CDR2 sequences are SEHNR and FQNEAQ (reference sequence). CDR3 size: 14 residues. Trimming took 1 base from V and 7 from J; bases not matched to a gene: 7. As DNA, the CDR3 is TGTGCCAGCAGCTTAGAGCCGGGAGCGGGGGAGCAGTACTTC. Translating gives CASSLEPGAGEQYF.

The chain combines TRBV7-9 with TRBJ2-7, with 11 bases fitting TRBD2. V shed 3 bases, J shed 4 bases, and the junction held 8 bases outside the gene matches. The CDR3 totals 16 residues. Germline-derived CDR1 and CDR2 are SEHNR and FQNEAQ (reference sequence). The CDR3 coding sequence is TGTGCCAGCAGCTTCCCCCTAGCGGGAGGACGGTACGAGCAGTACTTC. Amino acids: CASSFPLAGGRYEQYF.

CDR3 sequence reads: CASSLWTGSNQPQHF. CDR3 nucleotides: TGTGCCAGCAGTTTATGGACAGGGAGCAATCAGCCCCAGCATTTT. V usage is TRBV27 and J usage is TRBJ1-5; 8 bases match TRBD1. The germline V gene encodes CDR1 MNHEY and CDR2 SMNVEV (reference sequence). Trimming at V came to 1 base and at J to 1 base, leaving 0 bases not matched to a gene. This CDR3 region has 15 residues.

V is TRBV28 and J is TRBJ2-5; weak D call: TRBD1 (5 bases). The V end was cut by 2 bases, the J end by 4 bases, with 20 bases between. This CDR3 has 17 residues. Germline loops: CDR1 MDHEN, CDR2 SYDVKM. The CDR3 DNA follows: TGTGCCAGCAGTTTAGAGGACGGCAGGGTTAATGTAGAGACCCAGTACTTC. Translating it yields CASSLEDGRVNVETQYF.

This sequence joins TRBV6-6 and TRBJ1-2; D gene ambiguous. This CDR3 has 14 residues. Germline assignment: CDR1 MNHNY and CDR2 SVGAGI (reference sequence). With 0 bases removed from V and 6 bases from J, the gap between germline ends came to 11 bases. This chain's CDR3 is CASSYSITGNGYTF. The CDR3 coding sequence is TGTGCCAGCAGTTACTCGATTACGGGAAATGGCTACACCTTC.

The V and J genes are TRBV4-1 and TRBJ2-7; 8 nucleotides agree with TRBD1. The trim removed 4 bases at V and 6 bases at J, leaving 8 bases unmatched. Germline CDR1 reads MGHRA; CDR2 reads YSYEKL. This CDR3 contains 14 residues. For the CDR3, the DNA is TGCGCCAGCAGCCCACGGACAGGGTCAGGCGAGCAGTACTTC. It codes for CASSPRTGSGEQYF.

As regards this clone: At one end, the junction sequence differs from germline, possibly due to a read error. The chain has TRBV7-9 and TRBJ2-7; possibly TRBD2 for D (6 bases). The length of the CDR3 is 14 residues. Germline assignment: CDR1 SEHNR and CDR2 FQNEAQ (reference sequence). The DNA for the CDR3 is TGTTCCAGCAGCGATACGGCCGCCGGGGGCGAGCAGTACTTC. This sequence encodes CSSSDTAAGGEQYF.

CDR3 nucleotides: TGTGCCAGCAGTGAAGCAATGCGGGGGCCTAATGAAAAACTGTTTTTT. It yields the protein CASSEAMRGPNEKLFF. This chain connects TRBV6-1 to TRBJ1-4; weak D call: TRBD1 (6 bases). This CDR3 is built from 16 residues. With 0 bases removed from V and 3 bases from J, the gap between germline ends came to 11 bases. Germline V gene sequence: CDR1 MNHNS, CDR2 SASEGT.

This sequence joins TRBV10-2 and TRBJ1-6; D unresolved. The V and J ends lost 6 bases and 6 bases respectively, with 12 bases between them. The CDR3 loop spans 14 amino acids. Germline assignment: CDR1 WSHSY and CDR2 SAAADI. CDR3 protein: CASRGVKSNSPLHF. CDR3 bases: TGCGCCAGCAGGGGAGTCAAATCTAATTCACCCCTCCACTTT.

The rearrangement links TRBV28 to TRBJ2-1, with 11 bases fitting TRBD2. CDR1 and CDR2 (germline): MDHEN, SYDVKM. The CDR3 is 15 amino acids. Unmatched junction bases numbered 3, after V lost 6 bases and J lost 2 bases. CDR3 region: CASSKLAGAYNEQFF. Here the CDR3 DNA reads TGTGCCAGCAGCAAACTAGCGGGAGCCTACAATGAGCAGTTCTTC.